A single sample gave rise to the 8 T cell receptor beta chains below, sequenced in a study of blood T cell repertoires in COVID-19. Data came from immunoSEQ multiplex PCR; TCRdb stores just in-frame clones and leaves some out. The sample includes around 280,000 clones, 86% of them seen just once. What was sequenced was peripheral blood. Source of these receptors: a woman in her twenties or thirties who had recovered from COVID-19.

The chain has TRBV14 and TRBJ2-1; D unclear. This CDR3 has 16 residues. In germline, CDR1 is SGHDN, CDR2 FVKESK. Trimming stripped 4 bases from V and 4 bases from J, with 17 bases between. The CDR3 DNA reads as TGTGCCAGCAGCCCTACGACAAACCGGTTATACAATGAGCAGTTCTTC. It is translated as CASSPTTNRLYNEQFF.

The count of this clone is one. The chain uses TRBV2 and TRBJ2-7, with 7 bases fitting TRBD2. Germline loops: CDR1 SNHLY, CDR2 FYNNEI. The length of the CDR3 is 14 residues. Trimming cost V 6 bases and J 0 bases; bases outside gene matches: 5. Here the CDR3 reads CASRLARDSYEQYF. As DNA, the CDR3 is TGTGCCAGCAGACTAGCGAGAGACTCCTACGAGCAGTACTTC.

This rearrangement joins TRBV6-2 or TRBV6-3 to TRBJ1-1, with 7 bases lining up with TRBD1. Germline CDR1 is MNHEY and CDR2 is SVGEGT. J lost 9 bases, V lost 5 bases, and 6 bases had no gene match. This CDR3 is built from 12 residues. The CDR3 here is CASSNDRVKAFF. The CDR3 coding sequence is TGTGCCAGCAGTAACGACAGGGTTAAAGCTTTCTTT.

The chain employs TRBV7-8 and TRBJ2-5; D may be TRBD2 (7 bases). Germline lookup yields CDR1 SGHVS and CDR2 FQNEAQ. V was pared by 0 bases and J by 7 bases, with 12 bases between. The CDR3 contains 14 residues. The CDR3 coding sequence is TGTGCCAGCAGCTTAGCGGGGGGGCCCGGGACCCAGTACTTC. This translates into CASSLAGGPGTQYF.

V gene TRBV6-5 combines with J gene TRBJ1-4; TRBD1 agrees at 10 bases. The junction had 3 bases not matched to a gene; V was cut back by 5 bases and J by 6 bases. The CDR3 sequence is 14 residues long. Germline CDR1 MNHEY, CDR2 SVGAGI. The DNA of the CDR3 is TGTGCCAGCAGTCTGACAGGGGGCGATGAAAAACTGTTTTTT. Translating gives CASSLTGGDEKLFF.

This chain connects TRBV9 to TRBJ1-6; D might be TRBD1 (6 bases). Trimming left V 0 bases short and J 6 bases short, with 19 bases between. The CDR3 length is 18 residues. The V gene's germline CDR1 is SGDLS and CDR2 YYNGEE. The CDR3 sequence is CASSVGPGGGTGNSPLHF. CDR3 coding DNA: TGTGCCAGCAGCGTAGGTCCGGGAGGGGGGACCGGTAATTCACCCCTCCACTTT.

V gene TRBV19 combines with J gene TRBJ1-1; D not resolved. V lost 1 base and J lost 5, with 8 bases in between. This CDR3 is built from 13 residues. CDR1 and CDR2 (germline): LNHDA, SQIVND (reference sequence). The CDR3 reads CASSIGARTEAFF. The DNA of the CDR3 is TGTGCCAGTAGTATAGGAGCCCGGACTGAAGCTTTCTTT.

The V call is TRBV4-1, the J call TRBJ2-7, with TRBD1 as a possible D gene (6 bases). CDR1 and CDR2 from the germline V gene are MGHRA and YSYEKL. V was pared by 6 bases and J by 2 bases, with 11 bases between. The CDR3 consists of 13 residues. The CDR3: CASRGGSTYEQYF. Here the CDR3 DNA reads TGCGCCAGCAGAGGGGGTTCGACCTACGAGCAGTACTTC.